The entry that follows covers one TCR beta chain sequence. Treatment specified: randomized to nivolumab then ipilimumab (arm A) or the reverse (arm B). Method: immunoSEQ multiplex PCR; TCRdb's copy keeps in-frame clones and lacks some. The data contain around 26,000 clones, 77% of them singletons. V trimming: 4 bases; J trimming: 5 bases; junction bases outside the gene matches: 6. This CDR3 has 13 amino acids. CDR1 is SGHRS, CDR2 YFSETQ, per germline. The data were obtained in a study of sequential checkpoint blockade in melanoma. The overall study: Randomization was 1:1 between first-line nivolumab→ipilimumab and ipilimumab→nivolumab.

This sequence was found in a human donor with melanoma. The chain joins TRBV5-1 to TRBJ2-7, with TRBD1 identical over 7 bases. This material consisted of CD8+ T cells sorted from blood (inferred from file names), taken from a patient given nivolumab and ipilimumab in sequence. This CDR3 reads CASSAPTGDEQYF. CDR3 sequence (DNA): TGCGCCAGCAGCGCGCCTACAGGGGACGAGCAGTACTTC.